These 29 T cell receptor beta chains share one sample of origin, sequenced in a study of cytomegalovirus exposure and HLA in healthy donors. Method: immunoSEQ multiplex PCR; TCRdb's copy keeps in-frame clones and lacks some. The data hold 140,000 to 150,000 clones, with about nine tenths observed a single time. Sequenced: PBMCs. Receptors originate from a man younger than 35 in good health and CMV-seronegative.

V gene TRBV9 combines with J gene TRBJ2-1; a weak D match, TRBD1 (6 bases). The V and J ends lost 4 bases and 10 bases respectively, with 24 bases between them. Germline lookup yields CDR1 SGDLS and CDR2 YYNGEE. This CDR3 has 16 amino acids. CDR3 DNA: TGTGCCAGCAGCTCATATTTAGGGGGAAGTTTAGCGGAGCAGTTCTTC. Protein sequence: CASSSYLGGSLAEQFF.

This clone was counted a few times. The chain uses TRBV7-2 and TRBJ1-5, with TRBD1 matching over 8 bases. The junction had 9 bases not matched to a gene; V was cut back by 5 bases and J by 9 bases. The CDR3 runs 14 residues. Germline V gives CDR1 SGHTA, CDR2 FQGNSA. The CDR3 nucleotides are TGTGCCAGCAGCCGCGCAGGGGGCGAAGGGCCCCAGCATTTT. This encodes CASSRAGGEGPQHF.

This chain links TRBV9 with TRBJ2-1, with D possibly matching TRBD2 (5 bases). The germline V gene encodes CDR1 SGDLS and CDR2 YYNGEE. Trimming cost V 0 bases and J 13 bases, with 8 bases left between them. The length of the CDR3 is 11 residues. Here the CDR3 DNA reads TGTGCCAGCAGCGTAGGCGACTACCAGTTCTTC. Translated: CASSVGDYQFF.

The genes are TRBV7-8 and TRBJ1-6, with D unresolved. V lost 0 bases to trimming and J lost 13 bases, with 13 bases between them. Germline V lookup: CDR1 SGHVS, CDR2 FQNEAQ. The CDR3 extends over 14 amino acids. CDR3 in amino acids: CASSLARSTSPLHF. CDR3 nucleotide sequence: TGTGCCAGCAGCTTAGCCCGGAGTACTTCGCCCCTCCACTTT.

V is TRBV7-3 and J is TRBJ2-7, with 7 bases fitting TRBD2. The V gene end was trimmed by 3 bases and the J gene end by 6 bases; junction bases not matched to a gene: 5. CDR1 is SGHTA, CDR2 FQGTGA, per germline. The CDR3 runs 13 residues. The CDR3 DNA follows: TGTGCCAGCAGCTTTGCGGGGGAAAGCGAGCAGTACTTC. Residues: CASSFAGESEQYF.

This chain links TRBV7-9 with TRBJ1-5; TRBD1 aligns across 9 bases. This CDR3 region has 15 residues. V lost 4 bases to trimming and J lost 6 bases; unmatched junction nucleotides: 7. Germline V gives CDR1 SEHNR, CDR2 FQNEAQ (reference sequence). The DNA for the CDR3 is TGTGCCAGCAGCTCGGACAGGGGATCGGGTCAGCCCCAGCATTTT. Its protein is CASSSDRGSGQPQHF. The full variable domain, rest sourced from reference TRBV7-9 and TRBJ1-5, is DTGVSQNPRHKITKRGQNVTFRCDPISEHNRLYWYRQTLGQGPEFLTYFQNEAQLEKSRLLSDRFSAERPKGSFSTLEIQRTEQGDSAMYLCASSSDRGSGQPQHFGDGTRLSIL.

The chain employs TRBV29-1 and TRBJ1-2; D is ambiguous. The CDR3 is made up of 12 amino acids. Germline values: CDR1 SQVTM, CDR2 ANQGSEA. V lost 6 bases and J lost 2, with 10 bases in between. The CDR3 sequence is CSVARENYGYTF. The CDR3 region has the DNA TGCAGCGTAGCAAGAGAAAACTATGGCTACACCTTC.

The chain links TRBV9 to TRBJ2-2, with 7 nucleotides matching TRBD1. The CDR3 is 15 residues long. The germline V gene has CDR1 SGDLS and CDR2 YYNGEE. The trim removed 5 bases at V and 0 bases at J, leaving 4 bases unmatched. Here the CDR3 DNA reads TGTGCCAGCAGGAGGGACAGCTCGAACACCGGGGAGCTGTTTTTT. It codes for CASRRDSSNTGELFF.

This sequence joins TRBV27 and TRBJ2-7; 10 nucleotides agree with TRBD1. The CDR3 sequence is 15 residues long. Trimming at V came to 6 bases and at J to 4 bases, leaving 9 bases not matched to a gene. CDR1 and CDR2 from the germline V gene are MNHEY and SMNVEV (reference sequence). CDR3 residues: CASSPGTGVWYEQYF. In DNA, the CDR3 is TGTGCCAGCAGCCCCGGGACAGGGGTTTGGTACGAGCAGTACTTC.

The chain recombines TRBV9 with TRBJ1-4; D remains ambiguous. The CDR3 spans 16 residues. Per the germline V gene, CDR1 is SGDLS and CDR2 is YYNGEE. V gave up 0 bases and J gave up 8 bases, with 17 bases separating them. The chain's CDR3 is CASSVATGRVDEKLFF. The DNA of the CDR3 is TGTGCCAGCAGCGTAGCTACTGGGAGGGTTGACGAAAAACTGTTTTTT.

This CDR3 reads CASTWGGILRDEQFF. The CDR3 DNA reads TGCGCCAGCACGTGGGGCGGGATATTACGGGATGAGCAGTTCTTC. The chain employs TRBV5-1 and TRBJ2-1; the D gene is possibly TRBD2 (6 bases). The CDR3 is made up of 15 amino acids. Per the germline V gene, CDR1 is SGHRS and CDR2 is YFSETQ. Trimming removed 6 bases from V and 8 bases from J, with 21 bases in between. Drawing the rest from reference TRBV5-1 and TRBJ2-1, the complete variable domain is KAGVTQTPRYLIKTRGQQVTLSCSPISGHRSVSWYQQTPGQGLQFLFEYFSETQRNKGNFPGRFSGRQFSNSRSEMNVSTLELGDSALYLCASTWGGILRDEQFFGPGTRLTVL.

The chain joins TRBV27 to TRBJ1-5, with D possibly being TRBD1 (6 bases). From germline, CDR1 is MNHEY and CDR2 SMNVEV (reference sequence). The CDR3 extends over 15 amino acids. The V end was cut by 3 bases, the J end by 2 bases, with 11 bases between. Here the CDR3 DNA reads TGTGCCAGCAGTTTCTTAGGGGGAGGCAATCAGCCCCAGCATTTT. It is translated as CASSFLGGGNQPQHF.

The V and J genes are TRBV5-4 and TRBJ1-2, with a tentative D call TRBD1 (5 bases). This CDR3 region has 12 residues. Trimming pared 2 bases from V and 8 bases from J, leaving 10 bases between. Looked up from germline, CDR1 is SGHNT and CDR2 is YYREEE (reference sequence). CDR3 sequence reads: CASSFGGGGYTF. The CDR3 bases are TGTGCCAGCAGCTTTGGGGGAGGAGGCTACACCTTC.

This chain links TRBV11-3 with TRBJ1-2, with D unclear. CDR1 and CDR2 from the germline V gene are SGHNT and YENEEA. The length of the CDR3 is 16 residues. Trimming left V 5 bases short and J 7 bases short, with 23 bases between. CDR3 in amino acids: CASSPKGGLGQFGYTF. The CDR3 region has the DNA TGTGCCAGCAGCCCTAAGGGAGGGCTAGGTCAGTTTGGCTACACCTTC. The full variable domain, rest sourced from reference TRBV11-3 and TRBJ1-2, is EAGVVQSPRYKIIEKKQPVAFWCNPISGHNTLYWYLQNLGQGPELLIRYENEEAVDDSQLPKDRFSAERLKGVDSTLKIQPAELGDSAVYLCASSPKGGLGQFGYTFGSGTRLTVV.

The gene calls are TRBV15 and TRBJ2-7; 9 nucleotides agree with TRBD1. The ends lost 0 bases at V and 0 bases at J; junction bases unmatched: 6. The CDR3 totals 17 residues. Per the germline V gene, CDR1 is LNHNV and CDR2 is YYDKDF (reference sequence). The CDR3 region has the DNA TGTGCCACCAGCAGAGAATTTATGGGACAGGGCTCCTACGAGCAGTACTTC. It is translated as CATSREFMGQGSYEQYF.

CDR3 region: CASTVTGTGNTIYF. In DNA form, the CDR3 reads TGTGCCAGTACTGTCACAGGGACTGGAAACACCATATATTTT. The chain is built from TRBV19 and TRBJ1-3, with a tentative D call TRBD1 (6 bases). V lost 7 bases and J 2 bases, leaving 12 bases between the germline ends. CDR3 length: 14 residues. Germline CDR1 is LNHDA and CDR2 is SQIVND (reference sequence).

This chain connects TRBV7-6 to TRBJ2-5; tentatively, D is TRBD2 (7 bases). CDR1 is SGHVS, CDR2 FNYEAQ, per germline. V lost 5 bases and J lost 5, with 18 bases in between. The CDR3 length is 15 residues. The CDR3 region is CASSNRGAGRETQYF. The CDR3 DNA sequence: TGTGCCAGCAGCAATCGGGGGGCAGGGAGGGAGACCCAGTACTTC.

The chain employs TRBV9 and TRBJ1-2; D call uncertain. CDR3 length: 14 amino acids. V was pared by 0 bases and J by 1 base, with 7 bases between. Germline V gene lookup returns CDR1 SGDLS and CDR2 YYNGEE. CDR3 sequence (DNA): TGTGCCAGCAGCGTAGGTTCCCTTAACTATGGCTACACCTTC. Its translation: CASSVGSLNYGYTF.

The rearrangement joins TRBV15 to TRBJ2-3, with a tentative D call TRBD1 (5 bases). With 0 bases removed from V and 2 bases from J, the gap between germline ends came to 12 bases. The CDR3 consists of 16 residues. Germline CDR1 is LNHNV and CDR2 is YYDKDF (reference sequence). DNA for the CDR3: TGTGCCACCAGCAGAGATAAAGGGGAAAACACAGATACGCAGTATTTT. It is translated as CATSRDKGENTDTQYF.

The chain employs TRBV6-1 and TRBJ2-3, with unresolved D. CDR3 size: 18 residues. Trimming removed 2 bases from V and 1 base from J, with 19 bases in between. Germline CDR1 and CDR2: MNHNS and SASEGT. CDR3 sequence (DNA): TGTGCCAGCAGTGAAAGGATGCGGAGCCCCCCGCGCACAGATACGCAGTATTTT. Amino acids: CASSERMRSPPRTDTQYF.

The chain links TRBV7-6 to TRBJ2-7, with D possibly TRBD1 on 6 matching bases. Per germline, CDR1 SGHVS and CDR2 FNYEAQ. V was pared by 1 base and J by 1 base, with 8 bases between. The CDR3 has 14 residues. CDR3 protein: CASSLGTASYEQYF. The CDR3 nucleotides are TGTGCCAGCAGCTTAGGGACAGCTTCCTACGAGCAGTACTTC.

CDR3 residues: CASSLQTNTEAFF. DNA for the CDR3: TGTGCCAGCTCCCTACAGACGAACACTGAAGCTTTCTTT. This sequence joins TRBV7-3 and TRBJ1-1; D gene uncertain. The CDR3 sequence is 13 residues long. The V end lost 8 bases, the J end lost 1 base, and 11 bases lay between the germline ends. Germline-derived CDR1 and CDR2 are SGHTA and FQGTGA.

This chain joins TRBV5-6 and TRBJ2-3, with 7 positions matching TRBD1. The CDR3 is 16 residues long. CDR1 is SGHDT and CDR2 is YYEEEE in the germline V gene. Trimming took 1 base from V and 0 from J; bases not matched to a gene: 5. The CDR3 is CASSLLGTESTDTQYF. The DNA of the CDR3 is TGTGCCAGCAGCTTGTTAGGGACAGAAAGCACAGATACGCAGTATTTT.

The rearrangement uses TRBV19 and TRBJ2-6, with D possibly matching TRBD1 (6 bases). There are 16 residues in the CDR3. V lost 5 bases and J lost 2, with 13 bases in between. CDR1 and CDR2 from the germline V gene are LNHDA and SQIVND (reference sequence). CDR3 nucleotide sequence: TGTGCCAGTAGTGGGTCAGGGGAAACTGGGGCCAACGTCCTGACTTTC. Translation gives CASSGSGETGANVLTF.

This rearrangement joins TRBV7-9 to TRBJ2-4, with D possibly being TRBD2 (5 bases). V lost 7 bases, J lost 3 bases, and 19 bases lay in between. The CDR3 spans 16 residues. Germline V CDR1 and CDR2: SEHNR, FQNEAQ (reference sequence). CDR3 protein: CASIFLNGGGKNIQYF. CDR3 nucleotides: TGTGCCAGCATCTTCCTGAACGGAGGTGGCAAAAACATTCAGTACTTC. The whole variable domain, filled in from reference TRBV7-9 and TRBJ2-4, reads DTGVSQNPRHKITKRGQNVTFRCDPISEHNRLYWYRQTLGQGPEFLTYFQNEAQLEKSRLLSDRFSAERPKGSFSTLEIQRTEQGDSAMYLCASIFLNGGGKNIQYFGAGTRLSVL.

The J gene is TRBJ2-2, the V gene TRBV5-1; 7 bases map to TRBD1. The CDR3 sequence is 16 residues long. CDR1 is SGHRS and CDR2 is YFSETQ in the germline V gene. With 1 base clipped from V and 7 bases from J, the junction kept 10 bases outside the gene matches. CDR3 region: CASSLRLQGRIGELFF. The CDR3 DNA follows: TGCGCCAGCAGCTTGAGGCTACAGGGGAGAATCGGGGAGCTGTTTTTT.

This clone was counted only a few times. The rearrangement joins TRBV7-8 to TRBJ2-2; TRBD1 aligns across 7 bases. The germline V gene has CDR1 SGHVS and CDR2 FQNEAQ. Trimming took 6 bases from V and 4 from J; bases not matched to a gene: 11. The CDR3 totals 16 residues. CDR3 bases: TGTGCCAGCAGACGACGACAGGGTACGACCACCGGGGAGCTGTTTTTT. Amino acid sequence: CASRRRQGTTTGELFF.

The chain is built from TRBV9 and TRBJ1-2; 9 bases map to TRBD1. The CDR3 covers 16 residues. V shed 3 bases and J 6 bases; nucleotides not matched to a gene: 12. The germline V gene has CDR1 SGDLS and CDR2 YYNGEE. The DNA of the CDR3 is TGTGCCAGCAGCGCACACTTCCAAACAGGGGGCAATGGCTACACCTTC. Translating it yields CASSAHFQTGGNGYTF.

This clone has a single count. The chain carries TRBV6-1 and TRBJ2-7, with 11 bases matching TRBD1. The CDR3 length is 14 residues. Germline CDR1 reads MNHNS; CDR2 reads SASEGT. Trimming removed 9 bases from V and 5 bases from J; junction bases left unmatched: 9. The CDR3 coding sequence is TGTGCCAGTCGGGGGACAGGGGGTGAAGACGAGCAGTACGTC. It translates to CASRGTGGEDEQYV.